These T cell receptor beta chains were read from a single sample in a study of blood T cell repertoires in COVID-19. Data came from immunoSEQ multiplex PCR; TCRdb stores just in-frame clones and leaves some out. The data show fewer than 30,000 clones, with roughly 70% seen just once and about 21% held by the top ten. The source material was peripheral blood. The origin of the receptors is a boy aged 2 to 10 with active or convalescent COVID-19. Both conserved end residues are part of each CDR3. A D gene is named only where the DNA matches it firmly. Clone size is shown for a subset of rows, as once, few, many or a class of expanded clone.

J gene	D gene	CDR3 length	clone size	V gene	CDR3 protein	CDR3 DNA
TRBJ2-3	.	15	.	TRBV18	CASSSRDTISDTQYF	TGTGCCAGCTCATCCAGGGACACTATTTCAGATACGCAGTATTTT
TRBJ2-2	.	18	.	TRBV5-1	CASSLTLRAGANTGELFF	TGCGCCAGCAGCTTGACGCTTAGGGCAGGGGCGAACACCGGGGAGCTGTTTTTT
TRBJ2-5	TRBD1	15	.	TRBV6-5	CASSWGQGVGETQYF	TGTGCCAGCAGTTGGGGACAGGGGGTAGGTGAGACCCAGTACTTC
TRBJ2-5	TRBD1	14	.	TRBV13	CASSSDRGAETQYF	TGTGCCAGCAGCTCAGACAGGGGCGCAGAGACCCAGTACTTC
TRBJ1-3	.	15	.	TRBV19	CASSMSDSPGNTIYF	TGTGCCAGTAGTATGTCGGACAGCCCTGGAAACACCATATATTTT
TRBJ1-4	TRBD1	14	.	TRBV19	CASSPDRGDEKLFF	TGTGCCAGTAGTCCGGACAGGGGCGATGAAAAACTGTTTTTT
TRBJ1-2	TRBD1	13	.	TRBV30	CAWSGQGNYGYTF	TGTGCCTGGAGCGGACAGGGAAACTATGGCTACACCTTC
TRBJ2-5	TRBD1	20	.	TRBV28	CASSSRYLKRQGAGQETQYF	TGTGCCAGCAGTTCGAGGTATTTAAAGAGACAGGGGGCGGGCCAAGAGACCCAGTACTTC
TRBJ2-1	.	14	.	TRBV28	CASSLGQTYNEQFF	TGTGCCAGCAGTTTAGGACAGACTTACAATGAGCAGTTCTTC
TRBJ2-3	TRBD2	17	.	TRBV18	CASSRSTSGGTTDTQYF	TGTGCCAGCTCGAGATCAACTAGCGGGGGGACCACAGATACGCAGTATTTT
TRBJ1-4	.	13	.	TRBV19	CASSMDSGEKLFF	TGTGCCAGTAGTATGGATAGCGGGGAAAAACTGTTTTTT
TRBJ2-6	.	16	.	TRBV7-8	CASSLTDLSGANVLTF	TGTGCCAGCAGCTTGACAGACCTTTCTGGGGCCAACGTCCTGACTTTC
TRBJ1-2	.	13	.	TRBV29-1	CSVVITPLEGYTF	TGCAGCGTCGTTATTACGCCCCTAGAGGGCTACACCTTC
TRBJ1-6	.	15	few	TRBV10-3	CAISPTQGVNSPLHF	TGTGCCATCAGCCCCACACAGGGTGTAAATTCACCCCTCCACTTT
TRBJ1-1	.	15	.	TRBV7-9	CASSPQRGGGGEAFF	TGTGCCAGCAGCCCCCAAAGGGGGGGAGGGGGTGAAGCTTTCTTT
TRBJ1-4	.	14	few	TRBV19	CASTFRDWNEKLFF	TGTGCCAGTACTTTCCGGGACTGGAATGAAAAACTGTTTTTT
TRBJ2-5	.	15	.	TRBV14	CASSQGKSAEETQYF	TGTGCCAGCAGCCAAGGGAAATCAGCGGAAGAGACCCAGTACTTC
TRBJ2-2	.	15	.	TRBV10-3	CAISDAQGGTGELFF	TGTGCCATCAGTGATGCACAGGGGGGGACCGGGGAGCTGTTTTTT
TRBJ1-2	TRBD1	15	.	TRBV18	CASSPEGQGGRGYTF	TGTGCCAGCTCACCCGAAGGACAGGGTGGGCGAGGCTACACCTTC
TRBJ2-3	.	15	few	TRBV6-2/TRBV6-3	CASSWTTLSTDTQYF	TGTGCCAGCAGTTGGACTACGCTGAGCACAGATACGCAGTATTTT
TRBJ2-1	TRBD1	17	.	TRBV27	CASRSDRGLSSYNEQFF	TGTGCCAGCAGGTCGGACAGGGGGCTTAGCTCCTACAATGAGCAGTTCTTC
TRBJ1-1	.	15	.	TRBV5-5	CASSLTGNKNTEAFF	TGTGCCAGCAGCTTGACAGGGAACAAGAACACTGAAGCTTTCTTT
TRBJ2-1	TRBD2	15	.	TRBV4-2	CASSQLAGGLNEQFF	TGTGCCAGCAGCCAATTAGCGGGGGGGCTCAATGAGCAGTTCTTC
TRBJ2-3	.	13	medium-sized	TRBV3-1/TRBV3-2	CASSQLFSDTQYF	TGTGCCAGCAGCCAACTTTTCTCGGATACGCAGTATTTT
TRBJ2-7	TRBD1	12	.	TRBV28	CASSRGQGEQYF	TGTGCCAGCAGTCGCGGACAGGGCGAGCAGTACTTC
TRBJ1-5	.	17	few	TRBV7-2	CASSSGGGNRINQPQHF	TGTGCCAGCAGCTCGGGGGGCGGAAATCGGATCAATCAGCCCCAGCATTTT
TRBJ2-3	TRBD2	17	.	TRBV27	CASSPGTSGRRGDTQYF	TGTGCCAGCAGTCCCGGGACTAGCGGGAGGAGAGGAGATACGCAGTATTTT
TRBJ2-3	TRBD2	15	.	TRBV7-8	CASSSYGLAADTQYF	TGTGCCAGCAGCTCATACGGACTAGCGGCAGATACGCAGTATTTT
TRBJ2-1	.	14	.	TRBV2	CASSGPRRGNEQFF	TGTGCCAGCAGTGGGCCTAGAAGGGGCAATGAGCAGTTCTTC
TRBJ1-4	.	12	.	TRBV30	CAWSSTGEKLFF	TGTGCCTGGAGTTCTACAGGTGAAAAACTGTTTTTT
TRBJ1-5	.	12	.	TRBV4-1	CASSQDGQPQHF	TGCGCCAGCAGCCAAGACGGTCAGCCCCAGCATTTT
TRBJ2-2	.	15	few	TRBV2	CASRQAALITGELFF	TGTGCCAGCAGACAGGCCGCGTTGATCACCGGGGAGCTGTTTTTT